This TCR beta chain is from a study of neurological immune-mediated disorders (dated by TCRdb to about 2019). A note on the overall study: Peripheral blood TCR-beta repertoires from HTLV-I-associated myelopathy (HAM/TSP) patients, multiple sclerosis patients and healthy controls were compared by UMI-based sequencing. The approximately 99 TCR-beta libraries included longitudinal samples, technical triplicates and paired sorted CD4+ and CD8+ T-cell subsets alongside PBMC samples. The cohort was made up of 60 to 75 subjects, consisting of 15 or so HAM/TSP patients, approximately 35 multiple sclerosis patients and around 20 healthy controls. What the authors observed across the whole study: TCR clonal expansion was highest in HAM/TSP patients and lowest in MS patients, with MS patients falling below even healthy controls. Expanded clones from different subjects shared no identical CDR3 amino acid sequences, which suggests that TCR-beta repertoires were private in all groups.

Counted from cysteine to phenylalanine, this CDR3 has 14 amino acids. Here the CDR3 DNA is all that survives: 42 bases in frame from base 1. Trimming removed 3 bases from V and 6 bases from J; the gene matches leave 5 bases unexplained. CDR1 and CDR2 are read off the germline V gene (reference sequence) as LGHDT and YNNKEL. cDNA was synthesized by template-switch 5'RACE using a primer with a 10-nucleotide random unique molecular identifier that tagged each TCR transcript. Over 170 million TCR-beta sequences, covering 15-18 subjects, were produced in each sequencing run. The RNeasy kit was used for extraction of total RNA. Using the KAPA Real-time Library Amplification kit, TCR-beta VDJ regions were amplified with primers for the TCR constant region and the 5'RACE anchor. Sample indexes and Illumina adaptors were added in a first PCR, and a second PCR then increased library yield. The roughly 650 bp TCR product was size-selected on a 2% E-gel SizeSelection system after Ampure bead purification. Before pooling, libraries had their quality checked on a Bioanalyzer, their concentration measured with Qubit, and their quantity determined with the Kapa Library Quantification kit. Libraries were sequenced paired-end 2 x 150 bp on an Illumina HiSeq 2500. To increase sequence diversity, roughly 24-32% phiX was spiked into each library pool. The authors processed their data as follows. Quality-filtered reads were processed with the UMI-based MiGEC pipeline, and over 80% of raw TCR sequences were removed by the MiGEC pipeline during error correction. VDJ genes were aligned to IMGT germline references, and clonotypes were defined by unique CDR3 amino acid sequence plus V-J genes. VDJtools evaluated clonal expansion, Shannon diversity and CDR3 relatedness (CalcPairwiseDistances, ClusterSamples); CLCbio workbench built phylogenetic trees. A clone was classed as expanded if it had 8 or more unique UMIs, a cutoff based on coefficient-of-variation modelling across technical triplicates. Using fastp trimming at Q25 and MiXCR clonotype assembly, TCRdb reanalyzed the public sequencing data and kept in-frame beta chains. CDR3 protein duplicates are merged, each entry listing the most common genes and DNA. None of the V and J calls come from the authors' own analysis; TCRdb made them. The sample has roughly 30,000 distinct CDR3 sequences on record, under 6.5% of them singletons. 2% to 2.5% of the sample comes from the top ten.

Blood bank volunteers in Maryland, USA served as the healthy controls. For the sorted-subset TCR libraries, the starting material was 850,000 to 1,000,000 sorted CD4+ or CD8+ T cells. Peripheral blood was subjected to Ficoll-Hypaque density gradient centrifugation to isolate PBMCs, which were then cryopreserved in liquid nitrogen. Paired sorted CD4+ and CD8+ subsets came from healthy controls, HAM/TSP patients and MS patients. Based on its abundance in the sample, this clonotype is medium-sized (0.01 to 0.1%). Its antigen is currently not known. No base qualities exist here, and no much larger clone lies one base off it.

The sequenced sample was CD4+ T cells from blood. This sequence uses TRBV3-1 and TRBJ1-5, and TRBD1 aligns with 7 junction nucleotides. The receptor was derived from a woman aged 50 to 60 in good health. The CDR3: CASSQTGRTQPQHF. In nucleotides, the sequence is TGTGCCAGCAGCCAGACAGGGAGGACTCAGCCCCAGCATTTT.